Below are 19 T cell receptor beta chains sequenced from a single sample in a study of immune characterization of retroperitoneal liposarcoma. TCRdb passed the PCR reads through MiXCR, listing each CDR3 protein once. The sample lists 2,000 to 3,000 distinct CDR3 sequences; around half were seen once. Material: tumor tissue. These receptor sequences come from a female donor with retroperitoneal liposarcoma.

The genes are TRBV6-1 and TRBJ2-2; 12 bases match TRBD1. Germline V CDR1 and CDR2: MNHNS, SASEGT. The CDR3 length is 15 residues. J was trimmed by 7 bases and V by 8 bases; bases with no gene match: 8. CDR3 loop: CASPGTGGPGGELFF. The CDR3 DNA is TGTGCCAGCCCTGGGACAGGGGGCCCGGGCGGGGAGCTGTTTTTT.

By sample share, this clonotype is medium-sized (0.01 to 0.1%). The chain recombines TRBV6-1 with TRBJ2-5; 9 bases fit TRBD2. Per germline, CDR1 MNHNS and CDR2 SASEGT. This CDR3 has 17 amino acids. V lost 5 bases and J lost 4; bases outside the gene matches: 14. The CDR3 nucleotides read TGTGCCAGCAGTTCCACCCTGGCGGGAGGGCGACGAGAGACCCAGTACTTC. Translating it yields CASSSTLAGGRRETQYF.

The chain employs TRBV7-8 and TRBJ2-5, with 14 bases lining up with TRBD2. The CDR3 sequence is 19 residues long. V was clipped by 2 bases and J by 3 bases; unmatched bases: 11. In germline, CDR1 is SGHVS, CDR2 FQNEAQ. The CDR3 DNA reads TGTGCCAGCAGCTTACCCGGGACTAGCGGGAGCTCTACGGAAGAGACCCAGTACTTC. Its translation: CASSLPGTSGSSTEETQYF.

V and J are TRBV12-3 or TRBV12-4 and TRBJ1-5; D call uncertain. V lost 6 bases, J lost 5 bases, and 29 bases lay in between. This CDR3 comprises 19 residues. Here the CDR3 DNA reads TGTGCCAGCAGCACTCTGGGCCTGAGGCATCACACGCCGCATCAGCCCCAGCATTTT. This sequence encodes CASSTLGLRHHTPHQPQHF.

By proportion, this clonotype is large (0.1 to 1%). The chain uses TRBV6-1 and TRBJ2-3; TRBD2 is a possible D gene (6 bases). Germline assignment: CDR1 MNHNS and CDR2 SASEGT. V lost 10 bases, J lost 2 bases, and 19 bases lay in between. The CDR3 sequence is 15 residues long. The CDR3 loop is CATDKSAGYTDTQYF. The CDR3 region has the DNA TGTGCCACCGATAAGTCTGCGGGATACACAGATACGCAGTATTTT.

Note on this clonotype: The conserved phenylalanine or tryptophan is not found at the CDR3 terminus, so this likely reflects a read error. This sequence joins TRBV7-2 and TRBJ2-1; 8 bases are shared with TRBD2. J lost 9 bases, V lost 3 bases, and 7 bases had no gene match. Germline loops: CDR1 SGHTA, CDR2 FQGNSA. CDR3 length: 14 amino acids. The CDR3 bases are TGTGCCAGCAGCTTTACTAGCGGATCGTCTGAGCAGTTCTTA. Translating gives CASSFTSGSSEQFL.

The chain is built from TRBV6-1 and TRBJ1-2, with TRBD1 as a possible D gene (6 bases). The V end lost 3 bases, the J end lost 3 bases, and 8 bases lay between the germline ends. CDR3 size: 13 residues. The germline CDR1 and CDR2 sequences are MNHNS and SASEGT. CDR3 nucleotide sequence: TGTGCCAGCAGTGAGTACAGGGACTATGGCTACACCTTC. Amino acids: CASSEYRDYGYTF.

The rearrangement links TRBV2 to TRBJ2-2; no firm D call. Germline-derived CDR1 and CDR2 are SNHLY and FYNNEI. Trimming cost V 8 bases and J 6 bases, with 13 bases left between them. This CDR3 comprises 13 residues. DNA of the CDR3: TGTGCCAGCCGACGGCTTTTGGCCGGGGAGCTGTTTTTT. It yields the protein CASRRLLAGELFF.

The chain is built from TRBV6-1 and TRBJ2-3, with TRBD2 matching 15 bases. The CDR3 has 15 amino acids. V lost 4 bases, J lost 4 bases, and 0 bases stayed unmatched. Germline V CDR1 and CDR2: MNHNS, SASEGT. CDR3 coding DNA: TGTGCCAGCAGTGGGACTAGCGGGGGGGCAGATACGCAGTATTTT. Its translation: CASSGTSGGADTQYF.

This clonotype was detected a few times. The V and J genes are TRBV12-5 and TRBJ2-2, with unresolved D. Looked up from germline, CDR1 is LGHNT and CDR2 is FRNRAP. V gave up 6 bases and J gave up 7 bases, with 12 bases separating them. The CDR3 contains 13 residues. CDR3 in amino acids: CASGYNEVGELFF. CDR3 nucleotides: TGTGCTAGTGGCTATAACGAGGTCGGGGAGCTGTTTTTT. Supplemented by reference TRBV12-5 and TRBJ2-2, the full variable domain reads DARVTQTPRHKVTEMGQEVTMRCQPILGHNTVFWYRQTMMQGLELLAYFRNRAPLDDSGMPKDRFSAEMPDATLATLKIQPSEPRDSAVYFCASGYNEVGELFFGEGSRLTVL.

By share, this clonotype ranks as large. This sequence joins TRBV6-1 and TRBJ2-5; 7 bases fit TRBD2. The J segment lost 1 base and the V segment lost 5 bases, leaving 10 bases of the junction unmatched. This CDR3 spans 16 amino acids. Germline-derived CDR1 and CDR2 are MNHNS and SASEGT. For the CDR3, the DNA is TGTGCCAGCAGTTCTCCGAGCGGGGAGGGCCAAGAGACCCAGTACTTC. It codes for CASSSPSGEGQETQYF.

This clonotype has a handful of counts. The rearrangement uses TRBV11-3 and TRBJ2-1; 7 nucleotides align to TRBD2. CDR3 length equals 15 residues. CDR1 and CDR2 (germline): SGHNT, YENEEA. The trim removed 1 base at V and 10 bases at J, leaving 10 bases unmatched. The CDR3 DNA reads TGTGCCAGCAGCTTAGCAGCGGGATCTCCCTACGAGCAGTTCTTC. Amino acid sequence: CASSLAAGSPYEQFF.

A few counts support this clonotype. The chain couples TRBV11-2 to TRBJ2-1; 13 bases line up with TRBD2. CDR1 and CDR2 from the germline V gene are SGHAT and FQNNGV. The V and J ends lost 5 bases and 10 bases, in that order; junction bases with no gene match: 11. This CDR3 is built from 16 residues. This CDR3 is CASSPPGLAGLYEQFF. The CDR3 region has the DNA TGTGCCAGCAGCCCGCCGGGACTAGCGGGATTGTACGAGCAGTTCTTC.

The rearrangement uses TRBV6-1 and TRBJ2-1, with 10 positions matching TRBD1. The CDR3 covers 13 residues. Unmatched junction bases numbered 2, after V lost 5 bases and J lost 7 bases. Germline V gene data show CDR1 as MNHNS and CDR2 as SASEGT. The CDR3 sequence is CASSPGQGNEQFF. CDR3 sequence (DNA): TGTGCCAGCAGTCCGGGACAGGGGAATGAGCAGTTCTTC.

This clonotype was seen only a few times. CDR3 residues: CASSDLLGSSTDTQYF. CDR3 in DNA: TGTGCCAGCAGTGACCTCCTGGGATCTAGCACAGATACGCAGTATTTT. The genes are TRBV6-1 and TRBJ2-3; no definite D call. CDR3 length equals 16 residues. From germline, CDR1 is MNHNS and CDR2 SASEGT. The germline V and J ends were trimmed by 3 bases and 0 bases, with 13 bases remaining between them.

The chain links TRBV6-6 to TRBJ2-5, with TRBD2 matching over 8 bases. This CDR3 is 16 amino acids long. Germline CDR1 and CDR2: MNHNY and SVGAGI (reference sequence). Germline trimming cut 2 bases from V and 11 bases from J; bases unmatched to any gene: 16. CDR3 protein: CASSYERGGFYNEQYF. DNA for the CDR3: TGTGCCAGCAGTTACGAGCGCGGGGGGTTCTACAATGAGCAGTACTTC.

CDR3 nucleotides: TGTGCCAGCAGTGACTTGGCAGCAGGGGCAGATACGCAGTATTTT. Its protein product is CASSDLAAGADTQYF. The chain joins TRBV6-1 to TRBJ2-3; D is perhaps TRBD1 (6 bases). CDR3 size: 15 residues. CDR1 and CDR2 (germline): MNHNS, SASEGT. The germline V and J ends were trimmed by 3 bases and 4 bases, with 14 bases remaining between them.

This clonotype has only a few counts. This chain connects TRBV6-1 to TRBJ1-3; D uncertain. The V end lost 5 bases, the J end lost 1 base, and 9 bases lay between the germline ends. The CDR3 covers 14 residues. The germline V gene encodes CDR1 MNHNS and CDR2 SASEGT. The CDR3 DNA reads as TGTGCCAGCAGTACCCCGCAGTCTGGAAACACCATATATTTT. Its protein product is CASSTPQSGNTIYF.

V usage is TRBV6-1 and J usage is TRBJ2-5; TRBD2 agrees at 14 bases. Germline CDR1 MNHNS, CDR2 SASEGT. The CDR3 is 17 residues long. Trimming cost V 5 bases and J 11 bases; bases outside gene matches: 16. In DNA, the CDR3 is TGTGCCAGCAGTTACCCGGGACTAGCGGGAGACTACAATGAGCAGTACTTC. It codes for CASSYPGLAGDYNEQYF.